This T cell receptor beta chain was recorded in a study of PD-1 blockade in classical Hodgkin lymphoma. Study-level information: Once every 2 weeks, patients received intravenous nivolumab at 3 mg/kg.

Study conclusions and caveats: Baseline TCR diversity was reportedly lower in newly diagnosed patients than healthy donors. Complete responders entered with baseline diversity on par with newly diagnosed patients, the results showed. At C4D1, TCR diversity had climbed significantly for CD4+ cells, though not for CD8+ cells.

The CDR3 has 13 amino acids. V was pared by 5 bases and J by 5 bases, with 5 bases of the junction left unmatched. The germline gives CDR1 SGHRS, CDR2 YFSETQ. Generated by immunoSEQ multiplex PCR, the TCRdb table keeps only in-frame clones and is missing some. The table includes roughly 46,000 clones, approximately 76% detected once. As concerns this clone: Its antigen is unidentified.

Time point in this sample: cycle 4 day 1 (C4D1), after five to seven weeks of nivolumab. Following autologous stem cell transplantation, relapse occurred in every patient, and exposure to brentuximab vedotin varied. The sequencing used peripheral blood mononuclear cells (PBMCs), collected before the fourth cycle of nivolumab. The TCR comes from a human donor with classical Hodgkin lymphoma. The V gene is TRBV5-1, the J gene TRBJ2-3; 7 bases line up with TRBD2. As DNA, the CDR3 is TGCGCCAGCAGGCGGGAGTCGGTAGATACGCAGTATTTT. Translation gives CASRRESVDTQYF.